Listed below are T cell receptor beta chains from one sample, sequenced in a study of blood T cell repertoires in COVID-19. Repertoires were generated with immunoSEQ multiplex PCR, while TCRdb's copy carries only in-frame clones and drops some. The sample contains more than 95,000 clones, roughly 79% of which appear only once. The sample taken for sequencing was peripheral blood. These receptors were obtained from a woman in her seventies with acute or convalescent COVID-19. Each CDR3 is given with its conserved first and last residue. D genes are given only for firm matches. Clone size appears in some rows only: once, few, many, or a class for an expanded clone.

j_gene	v_gene	abundance	d_gene	CDR3aa	CDR3nt
TRBJ1-2	TRBV3-1/TRBV3-2	NA	TRBD1	CASSQEPGGSFGYTF	TGTGCCAGCAGCCAAGAACCAGGGGGAAGTTTTGGCTACACCTTC
TRBJ1-1	TRBV18	NA	TRBD1	CASSPGQGEAFF	TGTGCCAGCTCTCCCGGACAGGGGGAAGCTTTCTTT
TRBJ2-1	TRBV7-9	once	TRBD2	CAMRWEGYNEQFF	TGTGCCATGAGGTGGGAGGGATACAATGAGCAGTTCTTC
TRBJ1-4	TRBV7-2	NA	TRBD1	CASSLQQGAGEKLFF	TGTGCCAGCAGCCTCCAGCAGGGGGCAGGGGAAAAACTGTTTTTT
TRBJ2-7	TRBV6-6	few	NA	CASSPAGLQTYEQYF	TGTGCCAGCAGTCCCGCGGGGCTTCAAACCTACGAGCAGTACTTC
TRBJ2-2	TRBV11-1	NA	TRBD2	CASSFSGRGTGELFF	TGTGCCAGCAGCTTTAGCGGGAGGGGGACCGGGGAGCTGTTTTTT
TRBJ2-3	TRBV24-1	NA	TRBD1	CATSDSGQGSDTQYF	TGTGCCACCAGTGACTCTGGACAGGGGTCAGATACGCAGTATTTT
TRBJ2-5	TRBV29-1	NA	NA	CSFLRGGSGKETQYF	TGCAGCTTCTTGAGGGGGGGATCGGGAAAGGAGACCCAGTACTTC
TRBJ1-1	TRBV29-1	NA	NA	CSVPGTSSMNTEAFF	TGCAGCGTGCCCGGGACATCCTCCATGAACACTGAAGCTTTCTTT
TRBJ1-3	TRBV30	NA	NA	CAWSPPGNRNTIYF	TGTGCCTGGAGTCCCCCAGGGAACCGAAACACCATATATTTT
TRBJ1-3	TRBV6-5	NA	NA	CASSPREGGGNTIYF	TGTGCCAGCAGCCCAAGGGAGGGAGGAGGAAACACCATATATTTT
TRBJ1-1	TRBV2	NA	TRBD1	CASSARQGHTEAFF	TGTGCCAGCAGTGCTCGACAGGGCCACACTGAAGCTTTCTTT
TRBJ1-4	TRBV6-5	NA	TRBD1	CASSYRGQGENEKLFF	TGTGCCAGCAGTTACAGGGGACAGGGAGAGAATGAAAAACTGTTTTTT
TRBJ2-7	TRBV11-2	NA	NA	CASSGLISYEQYF	TGTGCCAGCAGCGGCTTAATCTCCTACGAGCAGTACTTC
TRBJ2-1	TRBV3-1/TRBV3-2	NA	NA	CASSQDLQGVNEQFF	TGTGCCAGCAGCCAAGATCTTCAGGGTGTAAATGAGCAGTTCTTC
TRBJ2-7	TRBV3-1/TRBV3-2	NA	TRBD1	CASSQTPGTGDYEQYF	TGTGCCAGCAGCCAGACGCCCGGGACAGGGGACTACGAGCAGTACTTC